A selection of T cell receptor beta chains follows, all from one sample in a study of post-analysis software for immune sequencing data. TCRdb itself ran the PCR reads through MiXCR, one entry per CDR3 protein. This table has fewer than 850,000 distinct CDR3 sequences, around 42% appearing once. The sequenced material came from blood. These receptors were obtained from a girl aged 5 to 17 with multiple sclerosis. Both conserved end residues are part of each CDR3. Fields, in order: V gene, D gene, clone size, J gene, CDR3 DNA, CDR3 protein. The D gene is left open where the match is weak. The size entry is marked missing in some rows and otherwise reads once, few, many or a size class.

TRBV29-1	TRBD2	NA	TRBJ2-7	TGCAGCGTACTAGCGGGAGTAAACGAGCAGCACTTC	CSVLAGVNEQHF
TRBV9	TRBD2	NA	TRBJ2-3	TGTGCCAGCAGCGTAGGATCTAGCGGTGGGCCAGATACGCAGTATTTT	CASSVGSSGGPDTQYF
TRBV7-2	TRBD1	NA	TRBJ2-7	TGTGCCAGCAGCCCAGGGACAGGGGCCTTCTACGAGCAGTACTTC	CASSPGTGAFYEQYF
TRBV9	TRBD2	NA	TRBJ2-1	TGTGCCAGCAGCGCAACCCTAGCGGGAGGCTACAATGAGCAGTTCTTC	CASSATLAGGYNEQFF
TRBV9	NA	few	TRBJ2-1	TGTGCCAGCAGCGTAGACGCTGGGTCAGACGTGAGCGAGCAGTTCTTC	CASSVDAGSDVSEQFF
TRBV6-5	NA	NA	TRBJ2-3	TGTGCCAGCAGTTACTCGAGGGTGAGCCGTACAGATACGCAGTATTTT	CASSYSRVSRTDTQYF
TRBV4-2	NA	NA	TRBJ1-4	TGTGCCAGCGGCCAAGACAGGCCTACTAATGAAAAACTGTTTTTT	CASGQDRPTNEKLFF
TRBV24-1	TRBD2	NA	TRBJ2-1	TGTGCCACCAGTGATGGACTAGCGGGAAACAATGAGCAGTTCTTC	CATSDGLAGNNEQFF
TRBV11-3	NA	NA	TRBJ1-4	TGTGCCAGCAGCTTAGATCGAAGGGTTACCATGAATGAAAAACTGTTTTTT	CASSLDRRVTMNEKLFF
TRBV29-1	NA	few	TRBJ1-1	TGCAGCGTTGAGGGAGGGGAGAACACTGAAGCTTTCTTT	CSVEGGENTEAFF
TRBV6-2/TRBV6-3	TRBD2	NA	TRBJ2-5	TGTGCCAGCAGTCAAAATCCCAGACTAGCGGGAGTGGAGGAGACCCAGTACTTC	CASSQNPRLAGVEETQYF
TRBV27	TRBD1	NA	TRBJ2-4	TGTGCCAGCAGTCTCGACTGGGACAGGGAGGATCCGGGCAAAAACATTCAGTACTTC	CASSLDWDREDPGKNIQYF
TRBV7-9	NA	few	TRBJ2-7	TGTGCCAGCAGCCCGACCAGGGACGGAGGAGCCGAGCAGTACTTC	CASSPTRDGGAEQYF